This TCR beta chain was recovered during a study of blood T cell repertoires in COVID-19. The germline CDR1 and CDR2 sequences are SGHNT and YYREEE (reference sequence). This CDR3 has 14 residues. V was clipped by 4 bases and J by 7 bases; unmatched bases: 5. Repertoires were generated with immunoSEQ multiplex PCR, while TCRdb's copy carries only in-frame clones and drops some. The table shows about 150,000 clones, with 88% occurring only once. The chain has TRBV5-4 and TRBJ2-2, with 9 bases identical to TRBD1. The sequence came from a human donor with COVID-19, enrolled during active disease. The donor label of this sample is uncertain. Sample: peripheral blood. CDR3 protein: CASSDRGWNGELFF. DNA of the CDR3: TGTGCCAGCAGCGACAGGGGGTGGAACGGGGAGCTGTTTTTT.